This record looks at one TCR beta chain sequence and its context. Antigen unknown. Treatment in this sample: roughly ten-day PBMC culture with coronavirus spike peptide pools or control peptides (ViraFEST assay). Researchers grew the cells for nine to eleven days and then pulled out CD4+ T cells by negative selection. The sample comes from a study of vaccination and CD4 T cells after COVID-19. Study background: Sampling that followed vaccination took place a median about 71 days after dose two, within a range of 14 to 241.

CDR1 and CDR2 (germline): SGHNT, YENEEA. Trimming took off 10 bases at V and 5 bases at J, with 11 bases between the two ends. This CDR3 region has 11 residues. At the Johns Hopkins FTIC core, DNA taken from cultured CD4+ T cells was sequenced by way of the Oncomine TCR Beta short-read assay. TCRdb re-called the PCR reads through MiXCR, storing one row per CDR3 protein. The repertoire holds about 10,000 distinct CDR3 sequences, with over 40% as singletons. Study findings and constraints: The study found that a median around 86% of reactive clones in convalescent patients appeared only post-vaccination.

This TCR derives from a human donor who had recovered from COVID-19. The J gene is TRBJ1-1, the V gene TRBV11-3; D uncertain. The sequencing input was CD4+ T cells from blood, cultured in vitro. CDR3 coding DNA: TGTGCCACCCTGGGAGGAACTGAAGCTTTCTTT. Protein sequence: CATLGGTEAFF.